The source of this TCR beta chain is a study of OX40 agonist ivuxolimab in advanced cancers. About the research overall: The patients received agonistic anti-OX40 (CD134) antibody ivuxolimab. Treatment received earlier with anti-PD-1, anti-PD-L1 or anti-CTLA-4 agents was allowed, and around 40% had some.

The method was immunoSEQ multiplex PCR; TCRdb's version includes in-frame clones alone and lacks a portion of them. The data contain about 110,000 clones, around 93% of them seen just once; the ten biggest clones take up approximately 0.63%. Concerning this clone: Its specificity is unknown.

Findings and caveats of the study: Clonal expansion was seen in CD4+ and CD8+ blood T cells by week 6 at 0.1 to 3.0 mg/kg.

From germline, CDR1 is SNHLY and CDR2 FYNNEI. This CDR3 is built from 16 residues. V dropped 3 bases and J dropped 4 bases, with 18 bases sitting between them. Autoimmune disease history or systemic immunosuppression disqualified patients. Sequencing was performed on CD4+ or CD8+ T cells sorted from blood, taken in a trial of the OX40 agonist ivuxolimab. The rearrangement links TRBV2 to TRBJ2-5; perhaps TRBD1 as D (6 bases). The TCR originated in an adult with an advanced solid tumor such as melanoma, head and neck, liver or kidney cancer. In DNA form, the CDR3 reads TGTGCCAGCAGTGACCCGACAGGCGATAGTCGAGAGACCCAGTACTTC. This encodes CASSDPTGDSRETQYF.